The 23 T cell receptor beta chains presented below share a single source sample, sequenced in a study of graft-versus-host responses after intestinal transplantation. Sequenced by immunoSEQ multiplex PCR; TCRdb stores in-frame clones only, minus some. The data contain roughly 30,000 clones, just under 85% of them singletons. These receptors are not linked to any known antigen. Sequencing was performed on unstimulated CD8+ T cells sorted from spleen or lymph node cells, taken before intestinal transplant. These receptors came from a human donor who received an intestinal transplant.

The chain uses TRBV1 and TRBJ2-2; the table assigns TRBD2, which was not confirmed against the DNA. TRBV1 is an annotated pseudogene. The CDR3 loop spans 17 amino acids. The CDR3 here is CTSSRGGLAGVSGELFF. The CDR3 DNA sequence: TGCACCAGCAGCCGCGGGGGACTAGCGGGAGTTAGCGGGGAGCTGTTTTTT.

The J gene is TRBJ2-7, the V gene TRBV7-9; TRBD1 is a possible D gene (6 bases). The CDR3 contains 12 residues. The V gene's germline CDR1 is SEHNR and CDR2 FQNEAQ (reference sequence). V dropped 4 bases and J dropped 6 bases, with 10 bases sitting between them. The CDR3 DNA reads TGTGCCAGCAGCTATACAGGGAGCGAGCAGTACTTC. Translation gives CASSYTGSEQYF.

This clone was seen just once. The rearrangement joins TRBV2 to TRBJ2-7; D is perhaps TRBD1 (6 bases). The V and J ends lost 2 bases and 6 bases respectively, with 20 bases between them. The germline V gene encodes CDR1 SNHLY and CDR2 FYNNEI. There are 16 residues in the CDR3. CDR3 region: CASSEYPGTRTSEQYF. The DNA for the CDR3 is TGTGCCAGCAGTGAATATCCGGGGACAAGGACCTCCGAGCAGTACTTC.

This chain uses TRBV27 with TRBJ1-2; D is unresolved. The CDR3 has 11 residues. With 4 bases removed from V and 8 bases from J, the gap between germline ends came to 8 bases. Germline V gene data show CDR1 as MNHEY and CDR2 as SMNVEV (reference sequence). Here the CDR3 reads CASSSDTGYTF. In DNA, the CDR3 is TGTGCCAGCAGTTCAGACACGGGCTACACCTTC.

V is TRBV9 and J is TRBJ2-7; no clear D gene. V was shortened by 0 bases and J by 6 bases, with 10 bases between the two germline ends. Germline V lookup: CDR1 SGDLS, CDR2 YYNGEE. This CDR3 contains 13 residues. The CDR3 region is CASSVVRSFEQYF. The CDR3 bases are TGTGCCAGCAGCGTAGTGCGTAGTTTCGAGCAGTACTTC.

This chain connects TRBV27 to TRBJ2-7; maybe TRBD2 (5 bases). The ends were cut back, 2 bases at V and 5 bases at J, with 13 bases in the middle. The CDR3 is 14 residues long. Per the germline V gene, CDR1 is MNHEY and CDR2 is SMNVEV (reference sequence). The CDR3 sequence is CASSLREPPDEQYF. Here the CDR3 DNA reads TGTGCCAGCAGTTTAAGGGAGCCCCCGGACGAGCAGTACTTC.

A few counts support this clone. The chain carries TRBV4-1 and TRBJ1-2, with 8 bases that match TRBD1. The CDR3 is made up of 15 amino acids. The ends lost 0 bases at V and 4 bases at J; junction bases unmatched: 4. Germline CDR1 is MGHRA and CDR2 is YSYEKL. The CDR3 bases are TGCGCCAGCAGCCAAGAAGACAGGGGTGGCTATGGCTACACCTTC. It is translated as CASSQEDRGGYGYTF.

The chain couples TRBV5-6 to TRBJ2-3; 8 nucleotides agree with TRBD1. CDR1 SGHDT and CDR2 YYEEEE come from the germline V gene. The CDR3 loop spans 19 amino acids. V lost 0 bases and J lost 0; bases outside the gene matches: 12. The DNA for the CDR3 is TGTGCCAGCAGCTTGGCCAAGGGGACAGGCTCACCGAGCACAGATACGCAGTATTTT. It encodes CASSLAKGTGSPSTDTQYF.

V and J are TRBV7-6 and TRBJ2-7; D is perhaps TRBD1 (5 bases). The CDR3 is made up of 14 amino acids. Trimming took 1 base from V and 3 from J, leaving 10 bases between them. Germline CDR1 and CDR2: SGHVS and FNYEAQ. CDR3 residues: CASSLGPDSYEQYF. The CDR3, as DNA: TGTGCCAGCAGCTTAGGGCCCGACAGCTACGAGCAGTACTTC. Drawing the rest from reference TRBV7-6 and TRBJ2-7, the complete variable domain is GAGVSQSPRYKVTKRGQDVALRCDPISGHVSLYWYRQALGQGPEFLTYFNYEAQQDKSGLPNDRFSAERPEGSISTLTIQRTEQRDSAMYRCASSLGPDSYEQYFGPGTRLTVT.

This rearrangement joins TRBV7-2 to TRBJ2-5; 9 bases line up with TRBD2. The J call may be wrong; the DNA end is better matched by TRBJ2-7. Per the germline V gene, CDR1 is SGHTA and CDR2 is FQGNSA. The length of the CDR3 is 16 residues. CDR3 residues: CASSLGLAGVFYEQYF. CDR3 DNA: TGTGCCAGCAGCTTAGGGTTAGCGGGAGTCTTCTACGAGCAGTACTTC.

The CDR3 reads CATSGGATKNIQYF. CDR3 sequence (DNA): TGTGCCACCAGCGGGGGGGCAACCAAAAACATTCAGTACTTC. The rearrangement joins TRBV15 to TRBJ2-4; D perhaps matches TRBD2 (7 bases). CDR1 LNHNV and CDR2 YYDKDF come from the germline V gene (reference sequence). V was shortened by 5 bases and J by 2 bases, with 10 bases between the two germline ends. CDR3 length: 14 residues.

This clone has only one observation. The V gene is TRBV9, the J gene TRBJ2-1; a weak D match, TRBD2 (5 bases). From germline, CDR1 is SGDLS and CDR2 YYNGEE. The V end lost 2 bases, the J end lost 7 bases, and 16 bases lay between the germline ends. The CDR3 extends over 15 amino acids. In DNA form, the CDR3 reads TGTGCCAGCAGCGTGAGGGCCGCCGGGCTTAATGAGCAGTTCTTC. It encodes CASSVRAAGLNEQFF.

The CDR3 reads CASRGRAGNQPQHF. In DNA, the CDR3 is TGTGCCAGCCGGGGTAGGGCCGGCAATCAGCCCCAGCATTTT. V and J are TRBV27 and TRBJ1-5; D is undetermined. V dropped 8 bases and J dropped 2 bases, with 13 bases sitting between them. The CDR3 is 14 amino acids. Germline V gives CDR1 MNHEY, CDR2 SMNVEV (reference sequence).

In its sample, this clone was seen a few times. The chain joins TRBV5-5 to TRBJ2-5; 12 bases agree with TRBD2. This CDR3 is built from 16 residues. CDR1 is SGHKS and CDR2 is YYEKEE in the germline V gene (reference sequence). V lost 0 bases to trimming and J lost 4 bases; unmatched junction nucleotides: 4. CDR3 residues: CASSLELAGGRETQYF. CDR3 DNA: TGTGCCAGCAGCTTGGAACTAGCGGGGGGACGAGAGACCCAGTACTTC.

This clone appeared once. V is TRBV27 and J is TRBJ2-7; 7 bases fit TRBD1. The J segment lost 3 bases and the V segment lost 5 bases, leaving 13 bases of the junction unmatched. This CDR3 spans 16 amino acids. Germline V lookup: CDR1 MNHEY, CDR2 SMNVEV (reference sequence). CDR3 region: CASSRRQGNTFYEQYF. The CDR3 coding sequence is TGTGCCAGCAGTCGCCGACAGGGAAATACGTTCTACGAGCAGTACTTC.

The DNA of the CDR3 is TGTGCCAGCAGTTTCGCCGGGACTAACACTGAAGCTTTCTTT. This sequence encodes CASSFAGTNTEAFF. The chain combines TRBV27 with TRBJ1-1, with D tentatively TRBD1 (5 bases). This CDR3 has 14 residues. The V end was cut by 3 bases, the J end by 2 bases, with 10 bases between. CDR1 is MNHEY and CDR2 is SMNVEV in the germline V gene (reference sequence).

The rearrangement links TRBV27 to TRBJ2-2, with 10 nucleotides matching TRBD2. Per germline, CDR1 MNHEY and CDR2 SMNVEV (reference sequence). This CDR3 has 14 residues. V lost 9 bases and J lost 0; bases outside the gene matches: 1. This CDR3 is CASTSGANTGELFF. CDR3 in DNA: TGTGCCAGTACTAGCGGGGCGAACACCGGGGAGCTGTTTTTT.

This chain uses TRBV9 with TRBJ1-2; the D gene is possibly TRBD1 (6 bases). V dropped 3 bases and J dropped 5 bases, with 14 bases sitting between them. Germline CDR1 is SGDLS and CDR2 is YYNGEE. The CDR3 is made up of 14 amino acids. This CDR3 is CASSELRGPYGYTF. CDR3 DNA sequence: TGTGCCAGCAGCGAACTCAGGGGACCTTATGGCTACACCTTC.

This clone was detected once. This chain links TRBV4-1 with TRBJ1-1, with D perhaps TRBD1 (6 bases). From germline, CDR1 is MGHRA and CDR2 YSYEKL. Trimming removed 0 bases at V and 0 bases at J, with 17 bases between. The CDR3 extends over 18 amino acids. The CDR3 region is CASSQEGGAQVLNTEAFF. CDR3 DNA sequence: TGCGCCAGCAGCCAAGAAGGGGGGGCACAGGTGTTGAACACTGAAGCTTTCTTT.

This chain links TRBV27 with TRBJ1-4; 9 nucleotides line up with TRBD1. The CDR3 covers 13 residues. Germline V lookup: CDR1 MNHEY, CDR2 SMNVEV (reference sequence). Trimming removed 5 bases from V and 7 bases from J; junction bases left unmatched: 2. CDR3 residues: CASSVDRGEKLFF. The DNA for the CDR3 is TGTGCCAGCAGTGTGGACAGGGGTGAAAAACTGTTTTTT.

In its sample, this clone was seen once. J is TRBJ2-7 and V is TRBV11-2; TRBD1 matches 9 bases. The CDR3 is 17 residues long. V lost 1 base to trimming and J lost 0 bases; unmatched junction nucleotides: 7. The germline V gene has CDR1 SGHAT and CDR2 FQNNGV. Here the CDR3 reads CASSLGTGGMSSYEQYF. CDR3 DNA: TGTGCCAGCAGCTTAGGTACAGGGGGCATGAGCTCCTACGAGCAGTACTTC.

The chain couples TRBV29-1 to TRBJ2-5; TRBD2 might be the D (5 bases). Looked up from germline, CDR1 is SQVTM and CDR2 is ANQGSEA. The CDR3 is made up of 12 amino acids. The V end was cut by 3 bases, the J end by 5 bases, with 10 bases between. The CDR3 region is CSVEASSETQYF. The CDR3 DNA reads TGCAGCGTTGAGGCTAGCTCTGAGACCCAGTACTTC. Full variable domain (missing parts from reference TRBV29-1 and TRBJ2-5): SAVISQKPSRDICQRGTSLTIQCQVDSQVTMMFWYRQQPGQSLTLIATANQGSEATYESGFVIDKFPISRPNLTFSTLTVSNMSPEDSSIYLCSVEASSETQYFGPGTRLLVL.

A note on this clone: Mismatch with germline at one junction end may stem from a read error. The sample holds other DNA sequences that translate to the same CDR3. This chain links TRBV19 with TRBJ2-7; TRBD2 matches 11 bases. This CDR3 is 14 amino acids long. In germline, CDR1 is LNHDA, CDR2 SQIVND (reference sequence). The CDR3 loop is CASSTGTSGYEQYF. Written as DNA, the CDR3 is TGTGCTAGTAGTACCGGGACTAGCGGCTACGAGCAGTACTTC.